A single sample is the source of the 11 T cell receptor beta chains below, sequenced in a study of blood T cells in healthy people across ages. PCR was performed a second time for roughly 6 to 12 cycles using a sample-barcoded 5' primer and a J-beta primer mix. TCRdb independently ran MiXCR on the 5' RACE reads; one entry per CDR3 protein. The sample gives 1.5 million to 2 million distinct CDR3 sequences, about 30% of which show up once; 7.7% is in the top ten. The sequenced sample consisted of blood. These receptors were collected from a woman aged 25 to 39 in good health.

The chain uses TRBV9 and TRBJ2-5; perhaps TRBD1 as D (6 bases). Trimming left V 2 bases short and J 4 bases short, with 15 bases between. The germline V gene encodes CDR1 SGDLS and CDR2 YYNGEE. This CDR3 contains 15 residues. The CDR3 region has the DNA TGTGCCAGCAGCGTGAGCCCAGGGGATGGAGAGACCCAGTACTTC. This translates into CASSVSPGDGETQYF.

This clonotype was detected only a few times. CDR3 in DNA: TGTGCCAGCAGCAGGGGGCTATGGGGAGCGGGCCTCTACAATGAGCAGTTCTTC. Translating it yields CASSRGLWGAGLYNEQFF. The V call is TRBV11-2, the J call TRBJ2-1; D is possibly TRBD1 (7 bases). The V end lost 5 bases, the J end lost 3 bases, and 23 bases lay between the germline ends. The CDR3 spans 18 residues. Germline loops: CDR1 SGHAT, CDR2 FQNNGV.

This clonotype came up many times. The rearrangement joins TRBV29-1 to TRBJ2-1; a possible D gene is TRBD2 (5 bases). The V and J ends lost 1 base and 3 bases respectively, with 13 bases between them. CDR3 length: 15 amino acids. Germline V gene sequence: CDR1 SQVTM, CDR2 ANQGSEA. The CDR3 protein is CSVEVRASFYNEQFF. CDR3 sequence (DNA): TGCAGCGTTGAAGTTAGGGCTAGCTTCTACAATGAGCAGTTCTTC.

This clonotype was counted a single time. V usage is TRBV7-2 and J usage is TRBJ2-7, with TRBD1 matching 9 bases. Germline CDR1 SGHTA, CDR2 FQGNSA. The CDR3 is 15 residues long. Trimming removed 5 bases from V and 4 bases from J; junction bases left unmatched: 9. This chain's CDR3 is CASSIQGTGRYEQYF. The CDR3 DNA follows: TGTGCCAGCAGCATACAGGGGACAGGGAGGTACGAGCAGTACTTC.

There are a few counts of this clonotype. A read error may explain this, as a much larger clone is one base away. The gene calls are TRBV29-1 and TRBJ2-1, with 10 bases fitting TRBD1. Germline assignment: CDR1 SQVTM and CDR2 ANQGSEA. This CDR3 region has 13 residues. Trimming took 4 bases from V and 10 from J; bases not matched to a gene: 7. CDR3 DNA: TGCAGCGTTGGAGACAGGGGGCCCTACGAGCAGTTCTTC. This encodes CSVGDRGPYEQFF.

Regarding this clonotype: At one end, the junction sequence differs from germline, possibly due to a read error. The gene calls are TRBV7-2 and TRBJ2-5; the D is unclear. The germline V gene encodes CDR1 SGHTA and CDR2 FQGNSA. There are 13 residues in the CDR3. The DNA for the CDR3 is TGTGCCAGCAGCTTAGCCGGGCAAGAGACCCTGTACTTC. Its protein is CASSLAGQETLYF.

The sample holds a few counts of this clonotype. The chain recombines TRBV6-6 with TRBJ2-7; a possible D gene is TRBD1 (6 bases). Germline CDR1 and CDR2: MNHNY and SVGAGI (reference sequence). This CDR3 has 16 amino acids. V lost 5 bases and J lost 1, with 18 bases in between. This CDR3 reads CASSNLQGVISYEQYF. The CDR3 region has the DNA TGTGCCAGCAGTAATCTACAGGGTGTGATTTCCTACGAGCAGTACTTC.

This clonotype turned up a few times. This chain uses TRBV27 with TRBJ2-5; D possibly corresponds to TRBD2 (5 bases). V lost 5 bases and J lost 11, with 21 bases in between. The germline CDR1 and CDR2 sequences are MNHEY and SMNVEV (reference sequence). This CDR3 spans 14 amino acids. The chain's CDR3 is CASSPQTDPREQYF. The CDR3 nucleotides read TGTGCCAGCAGTCCCCAGACCGATCCTAGGGAGCAGTACTTC.

This clonotype was recorded many times. The V call is TRBV29-1, the J call TRBJ2-7; 7 bases are a match to TRBD1. The CDR3 has 16 residues. Germline V CDR1 and CDR2: SQVTM, ANQGSEA. V trimming: 1 base; J trimming: 2 bases; junction bases outside the gene matches: 11. CDR3 protein: CSVEGTGVPRAYEQYF. The DNA of the CDR3 is TGCAGCGTTGAAGGAACAGGGGTTCCACGCGCCTACGAGCAGTACTTC.

On this clonotype: The junction differs from germline at one of its ends, possibly a read error. The rearrangement links TRBV7-9 to TRBJ1-4, with D hard to call. The CDR3 spans 14 residues. From germline, CDR1 is SEHNR and CDR2 FQNEAQ (reference sequence). CDR3 nucleotides: TGTTCCAGCAGCCTTTTTCGGCGTAATGAAAAACTGTTTTTT. The encoded protein is CSSSLFRRNEKLFF. The full variable domain, with the rest looked up from reference TRBV7-9 and TRBJ1-4, is DTGVSQNPRHKITKRGQNVTFRCDPISEHNRLYWYRQTLGQGPEFLTYFQNEAQLEKSRLLSDRFSAERPKGSFSTLEIQRTEQGDSAMYLCSSSLFRRNEKLFFGSGTQLSVL.

This chain uses TRBV11-2 with TRBJ2-4; 12 positions match TRBD2. The length of the CDR3 is 15 residues. From germline, CDR1 is SGHAT and CDR2 FQNNGV. With V trimmed by 5 bases and J by 13 bases, 12 bases remained unmatched. The CDR3 protein is CASSPQLAGGLWQYF. The CDR3 DNA sequence: TGTGCCAGCAGCCCCCAACTAGCGGGAGGACTATGGCAGTACTTC.